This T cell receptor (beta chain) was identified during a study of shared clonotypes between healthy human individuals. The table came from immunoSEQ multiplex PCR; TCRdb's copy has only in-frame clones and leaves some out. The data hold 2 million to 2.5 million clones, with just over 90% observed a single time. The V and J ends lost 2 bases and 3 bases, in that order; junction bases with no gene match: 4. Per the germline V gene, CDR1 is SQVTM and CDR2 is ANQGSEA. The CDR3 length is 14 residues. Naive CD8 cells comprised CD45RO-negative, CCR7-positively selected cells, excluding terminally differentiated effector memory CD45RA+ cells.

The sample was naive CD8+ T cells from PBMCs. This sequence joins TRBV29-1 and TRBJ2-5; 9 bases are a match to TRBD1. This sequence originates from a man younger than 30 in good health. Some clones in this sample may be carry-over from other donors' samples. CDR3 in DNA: TGCAGCGTTGAAACAGGGGGCTTTAAAGAGACCCAGTACTTC. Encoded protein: CSVETGGFKETQYF.